This T cell receptor (beta chain) was identified during a study of a mutant IDH1 vaccine in newly diagnosed glioma. Study context: Pretreatment consisted of radiotherapy, temozolomide, or both, with most receiving both. V12 took place at week 35, and V13 at week 47.

Time point denoted: week 35, safety follow-up. A 20-mer mutant IDH1 peptide at 300 ug was injected subcutaneously with topical imiquimod. CDR3 length: 13 amino acids. Germline-derived CDR1 and CDR2 are LNHNV and YYDKDF (reference sequence). Between the trimmed V and J ends, which lost 8 bases and 6 bases, there was a span of 14 bases. On this clone: The antigen is not known.

Here immunoSEQ multiplex PCR was the method, and the copy in TCRdb shows in-frame clones only, minus some. The repertoire holds about 48,000 clones, with more than 65% as singletons. The sequenced sample was PBMCs, obtained from a glioma patient whose treatment included an IDH1 peptide vaccine. The rearrangement joins TRBV15 to TRBJ1-5, with D unclear. This clonotype originated in a man between 40 and 49 years old with glioma. CDR3 sequence (DNA): TGTGCCACCTGTCGGGATTATGGTCAGCCCCAGCATTTT. Protein sequence: CATCRDYGQPQHF.